The clone carrying this TCR beta chain was counted between two and nine times. Its antigen is not identified. This sample stems from a study of cytomegalovirus exposure and HLA in healthy donors. Findings of the study overall: Previously analyzed data showed that most TCR beta V segments were productive at a frequency of about 90% or about 30%. Three CMV-associated chains proved CMV antigen-specific in vitro. For TCR beta chains, V- and J-gene trimming was later linked to a missense DCLRE1C variant.

Vbeta (60) and Jbeta (13) primers were used in the PCR. Repertoires were generated with immunoSEQ multiplex PCR, while TCRdb's copy carries only in-frame clones and drops some. In the table there are roughly 160,000 clones, approximately 79% of which are singletons. Germline CDR1 SGHVS, CDR2 FNYEAQ. The CDR3 consists of 16 residues. V was clipped by 5 bases and J by 7 bases; unmatched bases: 14. The chain couples TRBV7-6 to TRBJ2-5; 9 positions match TRBD2. This receptor was identified in a man aged 35 to 55 in good health and CMV-seronegative. Sequencing was carried out using PBMCs. CDR3 loop: CASSPHGLAGPGTQYF. The CDR3 bases are TGTGCCAGCAGCCCCCACGGGCTAGCGGGACCGGGGACCCAGTACTTC.